These 8 T cell receptor beta chains came from one sample sequenced in a study of CD8+ T cells in alopecia areata. Following extraction, RNA underwent reverse transcription to cDNA, which served as the sequencing template. Generated by immunoSEQ multiplex PCR, the TCRdb table keeps only in-frame clones and is missing some. This table has approximately 200,000 clones, over 40% appearing once. The treatment is: oral pan-JAK inhibitor, 5-10 mg twice daily. Here the sequenced sample was CD4+ T cells sorted from blood, taken at roughly week 36, from a patient treated with tofacitinib. These receptors all stem from a human donor with alopecia areata.

The chain carries TRBV2 and TRBJ1-2; D gene uncertain. CDR3 length: 14 residues. V was shortened by 2 bases and J by 4 bases, with 11 bases between the two germline ends. Germline V gives CDR1 SNHLY, CDR2 FYNNEI. The CDR3 reads CASSEKRSSYGYTF. The CDR3 bases are TGTGCCAGCAGTGAAAAGAGGTCGAGCTATGGCTACACCTTC.

The rearrangement joins TRBV5-1 to TRBJ2-3, with D uncertain. Trimming took 0 bases from V and 0 from J, leaving 5 bases between them. This CDR3 region has 14 residues. Germline loops: CDR1 SGHRS, CDR2 YFSETQ. The CDR3 region is CASSLASSTDTQYF. Written as DNA, the CDR3 is TGCGCCAGCAGCTTGGCCTCAAGCACAGATACGCAGTATTTT.

This clone was detected ten times or more. CDR3 DNA: TGTGCCAGCAGCGTAGGCACTACTGGAAACACCATATATTTT. Its protein product is CASSVGTTGNTIYF. The chain combines TRBV9 with TRBJ1-3, with D hard to call. Germline V gene lookup returns CDR1 SGDLS and CDR2 YYNGEE. V was clipped by 0 bases and J by 2 bases, with 6 bases between them. This CDR3 is built from 14 residues.

This clone was seen a few times. The genes are TRBV5-1 and TRBJ1-2; D unclear. This CDR3 has 14 residues. Germline CDR1 SGHRS, CDR2 YFSETQ. Trimming removed 1 base at V and 2 bases at J, with 9 bases between. The CDR3 is CASSLSGRNYGYTF. CDR3 nucleotide sequence: TGCGCCAGCAGCTTGAGTGGCAGAAACTATGGCTACACCTTC.

This clone was found a few times. The chain has TRBV30 and TRBJ1-2; D ambiguous. CDR1 and CDR2 (germline): GTSNPN, SVGIG (reference sequence). Deletions cut 3 bases from V and 6 bases from J, with 11 bases between. The CDR3 is 12 residues long. DNA of the CDR3: TGTGCCTGGAGCCGCAGCGGAAATGGCTACACCTTC. Its translation: CAWSRSGNGYTF.

This chain links TRBV2 with TRBJ1-2; TRBD1 matches at 10 bases. V gave up 6 bases and J gave up 2 bases; unmatched junction bases: 3. CDR1 and CDR2 (germline): SNHLY, FYNNEI. The CDR3 consists of 14 residues. In DNA form, the CDR3 reads TGTGCCAGCAGCTTGGACAGGGGGAACTATGGCTACACCTTC. Translated: CASSLDRGNYGYTF.

V gene TRBV5-1 combines with J gene TRBJ2-5; D is perhaps TRBD1 (6 bases). The V end lost 4 bases, the J end lost 2 bases, and 12 bases lay between the germline ends. The germline CDR1 and CDR2 sequences are SGHRS and YFSETQ. This CDR3 contains 14 residues. Here the CDR3 DNA reads TGCGCCAGCAGCCCGGGACACGGTCAAGAGACCCAGTACTTC. Translation gives CASSPGHGQETQYF.

This chain connects TRBV11-2 to TRBJ2-1; TRBD2 agrees at 10 bases. Germline V gene sequence: CDR1 SGHAT, CDR2 FQNNGV. V shed 1 base and J 8 bases; nucleotides not matched to a gene: 8. This CDR3 has 16 residues. CDR3 coding DNA: TGTGCCAGCAGCTTAGTCGCACTAGCGGGACGGTATGAGCAGTTCTTC. Protein product: CASSLVALAGRYEQFF.